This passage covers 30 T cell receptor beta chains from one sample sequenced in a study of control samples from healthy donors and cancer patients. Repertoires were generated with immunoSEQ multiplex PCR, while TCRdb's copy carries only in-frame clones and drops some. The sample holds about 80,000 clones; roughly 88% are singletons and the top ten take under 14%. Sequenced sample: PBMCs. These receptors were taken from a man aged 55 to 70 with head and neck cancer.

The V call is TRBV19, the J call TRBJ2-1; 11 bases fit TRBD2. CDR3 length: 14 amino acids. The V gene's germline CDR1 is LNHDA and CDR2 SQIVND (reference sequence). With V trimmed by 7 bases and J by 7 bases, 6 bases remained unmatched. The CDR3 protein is CASKIAGGRNEQFF. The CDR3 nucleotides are TGTGCCAGTAAGATAGCGGGAGGGCGAAATGAGCAGTTCTTC.

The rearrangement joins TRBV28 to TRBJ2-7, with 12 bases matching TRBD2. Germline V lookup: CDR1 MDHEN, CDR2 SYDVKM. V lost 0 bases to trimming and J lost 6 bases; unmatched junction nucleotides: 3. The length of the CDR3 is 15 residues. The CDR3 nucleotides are TGTGCCAGCAGTTTATGGACTAGCGGGAGCAGCGAGCAGTACTTC. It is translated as CASSLWTSGSSEQYF. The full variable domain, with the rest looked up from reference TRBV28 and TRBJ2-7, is DVKVTQSSRYLVKRTGEKVFLECVQDMDHENMFWYRQDPGLGLRLIYFSYDVKMKEKGDIPEGYSVSREKKERFSLILESASTNQTSMYLCASSLWTSGSSEQYFGPGTRLTVT.

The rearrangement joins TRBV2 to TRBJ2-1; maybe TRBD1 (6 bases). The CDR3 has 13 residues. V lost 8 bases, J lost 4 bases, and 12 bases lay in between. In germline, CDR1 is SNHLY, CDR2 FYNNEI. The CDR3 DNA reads TGTGCCAGCCGGTTAGGGACATACAATGAGCAGTTCTTC. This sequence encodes CASRLGTYNEQFF.

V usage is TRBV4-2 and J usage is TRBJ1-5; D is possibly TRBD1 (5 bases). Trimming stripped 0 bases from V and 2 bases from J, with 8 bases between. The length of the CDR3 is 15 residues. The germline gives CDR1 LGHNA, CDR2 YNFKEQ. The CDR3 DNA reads TGTGCCAGCAGCCAAGATCTGGGGGGCAATCAGCCCCAGCATTTT. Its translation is CASSQDLGGNQPQHF.

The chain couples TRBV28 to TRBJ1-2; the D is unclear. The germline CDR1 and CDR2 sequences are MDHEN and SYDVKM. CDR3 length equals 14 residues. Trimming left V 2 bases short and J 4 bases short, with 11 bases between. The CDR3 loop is CASSLGEEIYGYTF. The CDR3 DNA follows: TGTGCCAGCAGTTTAGGAGAGGAGATCTATGGCTACACCTTC.

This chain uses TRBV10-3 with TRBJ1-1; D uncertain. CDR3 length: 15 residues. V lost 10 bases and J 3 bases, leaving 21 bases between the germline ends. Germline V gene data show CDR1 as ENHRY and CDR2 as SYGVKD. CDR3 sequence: CATLKTTVRHTEAFF. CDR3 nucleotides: TGTGCCACCCTTAAAACCACAGTACGGCACACTGAAGCTTTCTTT.

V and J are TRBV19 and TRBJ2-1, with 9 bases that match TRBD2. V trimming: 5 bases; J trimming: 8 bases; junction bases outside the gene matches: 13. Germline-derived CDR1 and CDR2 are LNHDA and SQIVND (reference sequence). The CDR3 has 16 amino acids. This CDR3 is CASSPGGASGVDEQFF. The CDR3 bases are TGTGCCAGTAGTCCCGGGGGGGCTAGCGGGGTTGATGAGCAGTTCTTC.

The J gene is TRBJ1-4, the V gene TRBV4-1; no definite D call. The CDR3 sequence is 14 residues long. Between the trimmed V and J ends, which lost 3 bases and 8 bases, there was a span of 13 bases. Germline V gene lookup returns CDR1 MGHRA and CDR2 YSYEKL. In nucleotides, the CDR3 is TGCGCCAGCAGCCACCGGACTCGGACCGAAAAACTGTTTTTT. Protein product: CASSHRTRTEKLFF.

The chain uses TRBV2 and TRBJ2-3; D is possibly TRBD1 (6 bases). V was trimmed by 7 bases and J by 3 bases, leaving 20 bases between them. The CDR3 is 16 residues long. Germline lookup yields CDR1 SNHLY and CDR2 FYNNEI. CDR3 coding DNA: TGTGCCAGCATGAGACGTACAGGGATGCTGACAGATACGCAGTATTTT. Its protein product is CASMRRTGMLTDTQYF.

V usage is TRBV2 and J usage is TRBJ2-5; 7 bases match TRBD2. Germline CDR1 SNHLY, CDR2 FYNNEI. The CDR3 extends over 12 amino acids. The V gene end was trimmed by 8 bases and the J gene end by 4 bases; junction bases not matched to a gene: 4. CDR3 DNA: TGTGCCAGCCTGGGAGGGCCAGAGACCCAGTACTTC. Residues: CASLGGPETQYF. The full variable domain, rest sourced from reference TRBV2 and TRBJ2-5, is EPEVTQTPSHQVTQMGQEVILRCVPISNHLYFYWYRQILGQKVEFLVSFYNNEISEKSEIFDDQFSVERPDGSNFTLKIRSTKLEDSAMYFCASLGGPETQYFGPGTRLLVL.

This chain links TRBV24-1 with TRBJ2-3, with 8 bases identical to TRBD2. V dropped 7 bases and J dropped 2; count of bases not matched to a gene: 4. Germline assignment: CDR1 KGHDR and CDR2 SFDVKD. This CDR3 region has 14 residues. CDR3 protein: CATRGAGATDTQYF. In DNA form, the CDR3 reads TGTGCCACCAGGGGAGCGGGAGCCACAGATACGCAGTATTTT.

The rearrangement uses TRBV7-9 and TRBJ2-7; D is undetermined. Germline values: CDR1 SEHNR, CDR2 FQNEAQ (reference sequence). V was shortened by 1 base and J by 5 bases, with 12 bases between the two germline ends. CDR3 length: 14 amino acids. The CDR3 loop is CASSLVASEDEQYF. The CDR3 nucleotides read TGTGCCAGCAGCTTAGTGGCCTCCGAGGACGAGCAGTACTTC. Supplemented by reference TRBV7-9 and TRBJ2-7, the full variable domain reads DTGVSQNPRHKITKRGQNVTFRCDPISEHNRLYWYRQTLGQGPEFLTYFQNEAQLEKSRLLSDRFSAERPKGSFSTLEIQRTEQGDSAMYLCASSLVASEDEQYFGPGTRLTVT.

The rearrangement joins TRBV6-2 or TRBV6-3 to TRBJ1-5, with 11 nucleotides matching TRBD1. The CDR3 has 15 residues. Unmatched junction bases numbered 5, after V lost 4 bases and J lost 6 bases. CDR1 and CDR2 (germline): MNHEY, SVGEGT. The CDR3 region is CASSSGQGGRQPQHF. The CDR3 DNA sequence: TGTGCCAGCAGTTCGGGACAGGGGGGTCGTCAGCCCCAGCATTTT.

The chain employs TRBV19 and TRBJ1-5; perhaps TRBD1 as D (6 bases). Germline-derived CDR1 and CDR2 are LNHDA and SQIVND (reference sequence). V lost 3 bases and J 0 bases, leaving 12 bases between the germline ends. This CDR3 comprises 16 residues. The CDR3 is CASSIGGTRSNQPQHF. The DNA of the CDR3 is TGTGCCAGTAGTATCGGGGGCACCCGTAGCAATCAGCCCCAGCATTTT.

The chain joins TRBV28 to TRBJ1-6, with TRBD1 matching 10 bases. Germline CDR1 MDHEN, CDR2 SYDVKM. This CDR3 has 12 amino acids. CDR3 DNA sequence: TGTGCAATGGGACAGGGGAATTCACCCCTCCACTTT. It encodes CAMGQGNSPLHF.

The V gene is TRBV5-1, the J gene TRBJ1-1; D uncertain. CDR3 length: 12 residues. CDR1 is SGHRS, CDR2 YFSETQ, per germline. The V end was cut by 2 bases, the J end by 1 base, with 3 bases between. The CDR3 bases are TGCGCCAGCAGCTTACAGAACACTGAAGCTTTCTTT. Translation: CASSLQNTEAFF.

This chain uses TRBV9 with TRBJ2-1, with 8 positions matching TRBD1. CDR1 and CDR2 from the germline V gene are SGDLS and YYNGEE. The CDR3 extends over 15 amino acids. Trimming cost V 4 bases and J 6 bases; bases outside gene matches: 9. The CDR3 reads CASSPRQGAFNEQFF. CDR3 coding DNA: TGTGCCAGCAGCCCCCGGCAGGGGGCGTTCAATGAGCAGTTCTTC.

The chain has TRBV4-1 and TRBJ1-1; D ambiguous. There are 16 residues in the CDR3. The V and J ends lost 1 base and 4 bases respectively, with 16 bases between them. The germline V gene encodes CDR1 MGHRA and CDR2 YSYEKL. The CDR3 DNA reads TGCGCCAGCAGCCAAGGGGAGGCGCCGAGATCCACTGAAGCTTTCTTT. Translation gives CASSQGEAPRSTEAFF.

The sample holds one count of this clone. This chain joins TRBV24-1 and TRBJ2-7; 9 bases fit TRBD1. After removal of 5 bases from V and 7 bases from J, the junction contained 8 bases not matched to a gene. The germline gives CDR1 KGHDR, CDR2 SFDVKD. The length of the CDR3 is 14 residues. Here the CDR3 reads CATSVTGGAGEQYF. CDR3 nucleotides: TGTGCCACCAGTGTTACAGGGGGCGCAGGTGAGCAGTACTTC.

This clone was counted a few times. For the CDR3, the DNA is TGTGCCAGCAGCCCTTTCCTTTGGGCCACCGGGGAGCTGTTTTTT. It codes for CASSPFLWATGELFF. The J gene is TRBJ2-2, the V gene TRBV5-4, with D unclear. CDR3 length: 15 residues. The germline gives CDR1 SGHNT, CDR2 YYREEE (reference sequence). V lost 4 bases to trimming and J lost 4 bases, with 14 bases between them.

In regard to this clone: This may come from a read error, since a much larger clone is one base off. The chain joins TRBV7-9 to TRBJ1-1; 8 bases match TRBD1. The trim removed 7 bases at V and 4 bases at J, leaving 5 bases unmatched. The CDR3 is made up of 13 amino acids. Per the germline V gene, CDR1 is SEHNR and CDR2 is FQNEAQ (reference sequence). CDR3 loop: CASIQGACTEAFF. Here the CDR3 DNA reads TGTGCCAGCATTCAGGGGGCGTGCACTGAAGCTTTCTTT.

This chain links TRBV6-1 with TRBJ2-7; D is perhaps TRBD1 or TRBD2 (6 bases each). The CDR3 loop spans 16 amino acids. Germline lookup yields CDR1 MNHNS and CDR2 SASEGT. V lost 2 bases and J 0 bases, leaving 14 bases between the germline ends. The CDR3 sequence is CASSELGGAGSYEQYF. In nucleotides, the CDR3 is TGTGCCAGCAGTGAATTGGGGGGCGCGGGCTCCTACGAGCAGTACTTC.

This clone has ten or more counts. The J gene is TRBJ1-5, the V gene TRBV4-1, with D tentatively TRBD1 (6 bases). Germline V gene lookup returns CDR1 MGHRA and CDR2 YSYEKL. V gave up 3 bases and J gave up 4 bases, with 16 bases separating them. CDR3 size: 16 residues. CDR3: CASSHLGQKRNQPQHF. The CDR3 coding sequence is TGCGCCAGCAGCCATTTAGGACAGAAAAGAAATCAGCCCCAGCATTTT.

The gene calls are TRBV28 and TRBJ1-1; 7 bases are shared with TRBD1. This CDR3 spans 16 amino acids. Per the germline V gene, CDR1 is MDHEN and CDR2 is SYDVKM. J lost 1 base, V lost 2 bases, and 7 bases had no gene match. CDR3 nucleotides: TGTGCCAGCAGTTTACCCCTAGGACAGGAGAACACTGAAGCTTTCTTT. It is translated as CASSLPLGQENTEAFF.

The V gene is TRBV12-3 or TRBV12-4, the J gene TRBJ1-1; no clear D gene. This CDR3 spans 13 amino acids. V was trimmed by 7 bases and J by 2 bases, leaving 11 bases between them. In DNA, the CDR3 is TGTGCCAGCAACATCCATGTCAACACTGAAGCTTTCTTT. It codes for CASNIHVNTEAFF.

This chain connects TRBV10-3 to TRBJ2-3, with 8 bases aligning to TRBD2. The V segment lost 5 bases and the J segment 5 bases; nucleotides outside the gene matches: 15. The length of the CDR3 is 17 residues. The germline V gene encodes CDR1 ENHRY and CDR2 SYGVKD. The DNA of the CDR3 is TGTGCCATCAGTACCCCCCCGGGAGGGCCAATGGGAGATACGCAGTATTTT. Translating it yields CAISTPPGGPMGDTQYF.

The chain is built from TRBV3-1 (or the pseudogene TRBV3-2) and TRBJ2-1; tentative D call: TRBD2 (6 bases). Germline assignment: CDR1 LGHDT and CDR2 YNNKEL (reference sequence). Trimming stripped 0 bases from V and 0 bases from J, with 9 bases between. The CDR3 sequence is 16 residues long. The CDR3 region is CASSQDAGSSYNEQFF. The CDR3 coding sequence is TGTGCCAGCAGCCAAGATGCGGGGTCCTCCTACAATGAGCAGTTCTTC.

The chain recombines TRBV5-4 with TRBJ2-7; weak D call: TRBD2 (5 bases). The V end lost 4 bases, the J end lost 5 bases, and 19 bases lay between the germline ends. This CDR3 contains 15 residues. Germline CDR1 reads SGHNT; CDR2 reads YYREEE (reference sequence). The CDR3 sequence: CASSPGSGKTNEQYF. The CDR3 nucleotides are TGTGCCAGCAGCCCGGGCTCGGGAAAAACGAACGAGCAGTACTTC.

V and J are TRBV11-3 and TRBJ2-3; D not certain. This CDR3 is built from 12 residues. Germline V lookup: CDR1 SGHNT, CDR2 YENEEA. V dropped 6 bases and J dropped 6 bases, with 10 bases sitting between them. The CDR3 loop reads CASSQSSDTQYF. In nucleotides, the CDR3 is TGTGCCAGCAGTCAGTCATCGGATACGCAGTATTTT.

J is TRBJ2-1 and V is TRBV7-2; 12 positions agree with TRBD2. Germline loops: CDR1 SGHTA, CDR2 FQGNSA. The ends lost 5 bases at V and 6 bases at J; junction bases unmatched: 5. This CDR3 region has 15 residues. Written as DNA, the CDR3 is TGTGCCAGCAGCACCCAGACTAGCGGGGGCAATGAGCAGTTCTTC. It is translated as CASSTQTSGGNEQFF.